What follows describes a single T cell receptor (delta chain). In its sample, this clone comes out as medium-sized (0.01 to 0.1%). The target of this receptor is not known. No much larger clone is present one base from it, and per-base qualities are unavailable. The CDR3 goes from the cysteine to the phenylalanine over 20 residues. Only the CDR3 portion is preserved as DNA: 60 bases, with reading frame beginning at the first base. CDR1 TSWWSYY and CDR2 QGS were looked up in the germline V gene. Germline trimming: 0 bases from V, 0 bases from J; junction bases outside gene matches: 6. Fetal thymuses were obtained from elective pregnancy terminations performed in Singapore for socio-psychological reasons at roughly 14 to 22 weeks estimated gestational age. All fetuses were assessed as structurally normal by ultrasound before termination and by gross morphological examination after termination. For staining, thymocytes received Zombie NIR viability dye along with antibodies against CD3 (UCHT1), TCRgammadelta (11F2), TCRVgamma9 (IMMU360) and TCRVdelta2 (IMMU389). Bulk TRD and TRG CDR3 repertoires were produced separately from sorted Vgamma9Vdelta2 and nonVgamma9Vdelta2 gammadelta thymocytes taken from human fetal and pediatric thymuses. Thymic cell suspensions were prepared from fetal and post-natal thymuses as described previously. NonVgamma9Vdelta2 thymocytes were sorted as CD3+ gammadeltaTCR+ cells that did not have the Vgamma9+Vdelta2+ phenotype. Cells were sorted on a FACS Aria III cell sorter (BD Biosciences).

Instrument used: Illumina MiSeq. In the paper's pipeline: For the publicity analysis, the Vgamma9Vdelta2 and nonVgamma9Vdelta2 bulk CDR3 files from each subject were merged to form one combined repertoire per subject. CDR3 publicity was scored from 0 to 19 by checking each amino acid sequence across 9 single-cell datasets and 10 or so bulk repertoires, using base R and dplyr. Clones were re-identified by TCRdb from the public reads with CATT, and rows with the same DNA were merged. TCRdb assigned the V and J calls; the authors' analysis was not used. A total of just over 1,400 delta-chain clones appear in this sample, 9.4% of them only once. The top ten constitute about an eighth of the sample. This entry belongs to a study of fetal and pediatric gammadelta thymocytes (dated by TCRdb to between 2021 and 2024). In terms of the full investigation: The bulk gammadelta thymocyte repertoires, which combined previously published data with newly generated, unpublished data, were used to reinforce a single-cell study of gammadelta thymocyte development. A total of approximately ten subjects, comprising 3 fetal thymus donors and 7 pediatric thymus donors, were covered by the bulk gammadelta thymocyte repertoire set. Previously published data (refs 27,28) and unpublished data were combined in the bulk gammadelta thymocyte repertoires. To increase subject numbers and strengthen the CDR3 publicity analysis, bulk TCR repertoire data were added.

Results and caveats for the whole study, not just this receptor: Compared with post-natal repertoires, fetal gammadelta thymocyte repertoires were previously reported to be enriched for TRDV2, TRGV8 and TRGV9 usage, low N additions and public CDR3s.

The chain employs TRDV1 and TRDJ3, and 9 junctional nucleotides match TRDD3. This receptor was obtained from a human fetus. The sample taken for sequencing was non-Vgamma9Vdelta2 gamma-delta T cells from the thymus. Taken with the paper, the label for cell subset or site translates to: CD3+gammadeltaTCR+ thymocytes not co-expressing Vgamma9 and Vdelta2. The bases are TGTGCTCTTGGGGAACTGGGGGATACTTTATTCTCCTGGGACACCCGACAGATGTTTTTC. This gives the protein CALGELGDTLFSWDTRQMFF.